The clone carrying this T cell receptor beta chain has a single count. Its target is unknown. These data are taken from a study of T cells in localized non-small cell lung cancer. General study points: Tumor showed lower T cell clonality than uninvolved adjacent lung, where it was highest. Across samples, adjacent lung featured a median roughly 56 of the top 100 tumor clones.

This CDR3 region has 16 residues. V trimming: 4 bases; J trimming: 1 base; junction bases outside the gene matches: 9. Germline V gives CDR1 SGHAT, CDR2 FQNNGV. TCRdb's table, derived via immunoSEQ multiplex PCR, lists solely in-frame clones and lacks some. The table lists tens of thousands of clones, about 88% of them singletons. The chain has TRBV11-2 and TRBJ1-1; 7 nucleotides align to TRBD1. This clonotype was sampled from a woman aged 40 to 75 with stage I squamous cell lung carcinoma. Specimen: peripheral blood, collected before any cancer treatment. CDR3: CASSSSRDSSNTEAFF. The CDR3 DNA reads as TGTGCCAGCAGCTCGTCCCGGGACAGCTCGAACACTGAAGCTTTCTTT.